The clone carrying this TCR beta chain has at least ten counts. Germline CDR1 and CDR2: SNHLY and FYNNEI. The ends lost 4 bases at V and 4 bases at J; junction bases unmatched: 10. The CDR3 extends over 16 amino acids. The data were obtained in a study of metastatic and nonmetastatic thyroid tumors. In the study overall: Across blood and tumor or nodule tissue, repertoires from malignant and benign thyroid patients were compared with one another.

Patients were all untreated before their thyroid surgery. Authors' data handling: In papillary thyroid cancer, a distant-metastasis classifier was built using CDR3 differences across clinicopathological groups. TCRdb reanalyzed the PCR reads with MiXCR. The V and J calls were not made by the authors but by TCRdb's processing. This table has approximately 34,000 clones, about 20% appearing once. This receptor was taken from a female donor with papillary thyroid cancer or a benign thyroid nodule (not recorded which). Some clones in this sample may be carry-over from other donors' samples. V is TRBV2 and J is TRBJ1-5, with 7 bases identical to TRBD1. The sample taken for sequencing was blood. This chain's CDR3 is CASSGTEGAWNQPQHF. The DNA of the CDR3 is TGTGCCAGCAGTGGGACCGAGGGGGCTTGGAATCAGCCCCAGCATTTT.